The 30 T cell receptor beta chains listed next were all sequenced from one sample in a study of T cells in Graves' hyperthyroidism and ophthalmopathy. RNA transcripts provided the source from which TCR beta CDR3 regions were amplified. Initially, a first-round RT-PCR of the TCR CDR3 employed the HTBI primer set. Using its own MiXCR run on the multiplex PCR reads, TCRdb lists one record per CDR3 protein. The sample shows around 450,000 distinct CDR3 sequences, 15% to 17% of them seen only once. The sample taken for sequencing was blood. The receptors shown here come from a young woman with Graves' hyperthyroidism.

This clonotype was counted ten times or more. The CDR3 region is CASSFNRRYGYTF. CDR3 in DNA: TGTGCCAGCAGTTTCAACAGACGCTATGGCTACACCTTC. The chain employs TRBV2 and TRBJ1-2; D gene unclear. Germline CDR1 is SNHLY and CDR2 is FYNNEI. The CDR3 spans 13 residues. V was shortened by 5 bases and J by 4 bases, with 11 bases between the two germline ends.

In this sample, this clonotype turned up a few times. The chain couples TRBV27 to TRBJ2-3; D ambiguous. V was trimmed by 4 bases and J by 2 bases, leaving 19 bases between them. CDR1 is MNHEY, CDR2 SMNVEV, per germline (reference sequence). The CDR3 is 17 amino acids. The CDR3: CASSSPHGGWDTDTQYF. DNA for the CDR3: TGTGCCAGCAGTTCACCCCACGGTGGATGGGACACAGATACGCAGTATTTT.

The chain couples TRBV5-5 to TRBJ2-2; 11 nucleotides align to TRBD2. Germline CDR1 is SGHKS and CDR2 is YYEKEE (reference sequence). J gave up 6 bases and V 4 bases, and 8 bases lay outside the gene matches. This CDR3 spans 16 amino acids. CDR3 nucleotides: TGTGCCAGCAGCCCTAACCTAGCGGGAGGTCCCGGGGAGCTGTTTTTT. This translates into CASSPNLAGGPGELFF.

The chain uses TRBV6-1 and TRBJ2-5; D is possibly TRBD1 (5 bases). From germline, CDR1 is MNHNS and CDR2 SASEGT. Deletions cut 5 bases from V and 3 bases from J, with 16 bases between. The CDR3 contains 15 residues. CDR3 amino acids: CASSPLGQGKETQYF. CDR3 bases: TGTGCCAGCAGTCCCCTGGGGCAGGGAAAAGAGACCCAGTACTTC.

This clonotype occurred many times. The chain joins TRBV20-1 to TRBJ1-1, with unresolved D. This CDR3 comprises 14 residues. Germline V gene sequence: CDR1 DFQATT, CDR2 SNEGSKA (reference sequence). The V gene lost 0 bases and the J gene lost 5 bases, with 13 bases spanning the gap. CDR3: CSARDEGKVTEAFF. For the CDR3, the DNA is TGCAGTGCTAGAGATGAAGGGAAAGTTACTGAAGCTTTCTTT.

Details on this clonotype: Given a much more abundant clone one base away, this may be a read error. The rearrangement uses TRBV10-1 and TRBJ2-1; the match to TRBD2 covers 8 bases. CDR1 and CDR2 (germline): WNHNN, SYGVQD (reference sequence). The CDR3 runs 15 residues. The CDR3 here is CASSKIAGSSNEQSF. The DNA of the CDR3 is TGCGCCAGCAGCAAAATAGCGGGATCAAGCAATGAGCAGTCCTTC.

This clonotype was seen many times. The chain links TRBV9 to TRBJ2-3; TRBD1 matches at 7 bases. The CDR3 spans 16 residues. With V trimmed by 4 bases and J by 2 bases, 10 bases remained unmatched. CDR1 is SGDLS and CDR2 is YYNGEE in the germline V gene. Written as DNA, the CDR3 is TGTGCCAGCAGCCTCTCGGGACAGACAAACACAGATACGCAGTATTTT. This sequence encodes CASSLSGQTNTDTQYF.

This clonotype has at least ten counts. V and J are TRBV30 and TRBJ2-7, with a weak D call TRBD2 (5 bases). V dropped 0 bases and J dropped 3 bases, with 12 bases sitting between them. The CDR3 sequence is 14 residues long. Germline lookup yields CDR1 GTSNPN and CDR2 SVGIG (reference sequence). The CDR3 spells CAWSVGGSGYEQYF. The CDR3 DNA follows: TGTGCCTGGAGTGTAGGCGGGTCGGGCTACGAGCAGTACTTC.

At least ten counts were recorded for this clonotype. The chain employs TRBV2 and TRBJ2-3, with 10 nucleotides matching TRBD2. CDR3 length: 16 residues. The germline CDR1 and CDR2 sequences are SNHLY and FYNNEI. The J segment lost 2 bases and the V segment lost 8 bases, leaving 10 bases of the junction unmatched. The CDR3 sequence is CASPRLAGTYTDTQYF. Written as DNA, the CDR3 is TGTGCCAGCCCTAGACTAGCGGGTACTTACACAGATACGCAGTATTTT. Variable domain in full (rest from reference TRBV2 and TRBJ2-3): EPEVTQTPSHQVTQMGQEVILRCVPISNHLYFYWYRQILGQKVEFLVSFYNNEISEKSEIFDDQFSVERPDGSNFTLKIRSTKLEDSAMYFCASPRLAGTYTDTQYFGPGTRLTVL.

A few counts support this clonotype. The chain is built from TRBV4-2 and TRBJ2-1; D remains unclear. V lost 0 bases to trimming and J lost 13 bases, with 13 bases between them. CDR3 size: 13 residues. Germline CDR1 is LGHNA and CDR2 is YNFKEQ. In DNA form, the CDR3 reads TGTGCCAGCAGCCAAGATCTGGCAGCCCACCAGTTCTTC. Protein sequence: CASSQDLAAHQFF.

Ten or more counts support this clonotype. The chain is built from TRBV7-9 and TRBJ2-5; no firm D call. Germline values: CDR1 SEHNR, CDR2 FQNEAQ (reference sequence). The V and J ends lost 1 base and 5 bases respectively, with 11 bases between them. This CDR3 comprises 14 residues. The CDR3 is CASSLVAAEETQYF. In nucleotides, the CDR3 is TGTGCCAGCAGCTTAGTAGCCGCAGAGGAGACCCAGTACTTC.

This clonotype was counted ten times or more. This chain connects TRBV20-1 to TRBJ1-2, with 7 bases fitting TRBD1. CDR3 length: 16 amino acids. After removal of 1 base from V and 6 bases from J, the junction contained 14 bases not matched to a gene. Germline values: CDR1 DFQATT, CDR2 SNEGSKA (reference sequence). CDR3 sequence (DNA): TGCAGTGCTAGAGCCGTACGCCGGCAGGGGGTTCATGGCTACACCTTC. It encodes CSARAVRRQGVHGYTF.

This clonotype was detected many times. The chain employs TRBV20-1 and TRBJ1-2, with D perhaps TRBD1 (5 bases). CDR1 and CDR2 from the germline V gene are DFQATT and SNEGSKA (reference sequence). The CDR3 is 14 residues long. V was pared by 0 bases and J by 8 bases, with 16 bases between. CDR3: CSAREGRVTWGYTF. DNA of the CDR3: TGCAGTGCTAGAGAGGGCAGGGTAACATGGGGCTACACCTTC.

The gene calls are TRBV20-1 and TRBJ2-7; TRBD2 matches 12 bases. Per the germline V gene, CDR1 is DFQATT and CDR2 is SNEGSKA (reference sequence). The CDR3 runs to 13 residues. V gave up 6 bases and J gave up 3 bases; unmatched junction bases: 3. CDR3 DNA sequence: TGCAGTGCCCCGGGACTAGCGGGCTACGAGCAGTACTTC. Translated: CSAPGLAGYEQYF.

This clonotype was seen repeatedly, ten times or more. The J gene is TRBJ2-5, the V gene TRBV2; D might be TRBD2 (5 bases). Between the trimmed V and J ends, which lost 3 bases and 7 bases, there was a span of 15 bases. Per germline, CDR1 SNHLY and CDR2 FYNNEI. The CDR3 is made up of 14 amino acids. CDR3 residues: CASSEKGRRGTQYF. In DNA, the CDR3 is TGTGCCAGCAGTGAGAAGGGTCGCCGGGGGACCCAGTACTTC. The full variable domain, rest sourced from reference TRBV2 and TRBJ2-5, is EPEVTQTPSHQVTQMGQEVILRCVPISNHLYFYWYRQILGQKVEFLVSFYNNEISEKSEIFDDQFSVERPDGSNFTLKIRSTKLEDSAMYFCASSEKGRRGTQYFGPGTRLLVL.

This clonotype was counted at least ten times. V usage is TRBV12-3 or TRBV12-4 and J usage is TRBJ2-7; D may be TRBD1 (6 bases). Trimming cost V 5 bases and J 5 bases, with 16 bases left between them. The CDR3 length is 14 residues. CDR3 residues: CASSPPWGPDEQYF. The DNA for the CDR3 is TGTGCCAGCAGTCCCCCCTGGGGGCCCGACGAGCAGTACTTC.

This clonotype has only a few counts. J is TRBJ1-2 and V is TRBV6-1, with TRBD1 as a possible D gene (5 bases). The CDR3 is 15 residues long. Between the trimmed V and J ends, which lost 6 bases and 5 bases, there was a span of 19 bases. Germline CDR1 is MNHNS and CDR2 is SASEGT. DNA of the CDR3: TGTGCCAGCAGCCACGAACTACGGCAGGGATATGGCTACACCTTC. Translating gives CASSHELRQGYGYTF.

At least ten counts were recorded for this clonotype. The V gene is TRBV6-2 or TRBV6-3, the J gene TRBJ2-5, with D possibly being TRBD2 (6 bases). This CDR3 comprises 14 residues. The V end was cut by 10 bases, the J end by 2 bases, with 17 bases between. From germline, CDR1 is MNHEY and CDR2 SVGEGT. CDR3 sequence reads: CATTRGQGQETQYF. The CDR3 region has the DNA TGTGCCACCACGCGGGGCCAGGGTCAAGAGACCCAGTACTTC.

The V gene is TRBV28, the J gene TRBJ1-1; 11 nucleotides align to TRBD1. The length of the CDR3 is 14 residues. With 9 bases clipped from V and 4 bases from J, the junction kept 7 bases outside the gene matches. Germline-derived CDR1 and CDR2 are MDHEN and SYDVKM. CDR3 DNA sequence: TGTGCCAGTGCCCGGACAGGGGGCTTCACTGAAGCTTTCTTT. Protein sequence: CASARTGGFTEAFF.

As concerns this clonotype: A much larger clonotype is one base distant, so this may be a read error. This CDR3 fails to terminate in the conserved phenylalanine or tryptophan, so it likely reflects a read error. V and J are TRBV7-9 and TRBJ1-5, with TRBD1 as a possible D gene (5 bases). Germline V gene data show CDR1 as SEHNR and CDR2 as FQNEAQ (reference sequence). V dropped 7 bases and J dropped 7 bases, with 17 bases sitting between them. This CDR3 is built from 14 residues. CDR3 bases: TGTGCCAGCACCAAGGGGAACCAGGGCCAGCCCCAGCATCTT. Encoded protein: CASTKGNQGQPQHL.

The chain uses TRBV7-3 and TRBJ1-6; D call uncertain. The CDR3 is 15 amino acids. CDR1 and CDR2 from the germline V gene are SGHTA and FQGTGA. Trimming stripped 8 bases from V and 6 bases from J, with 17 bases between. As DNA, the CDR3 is TGTGCCAGCGGCCTCAGCGGGCCGCCTAATTCACCCCTCCACTTT. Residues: CASGLSGPPNSPLHF.

For the CDR3, the DNA is TGTGCCAGCAGCCTCCCTAGCGGGGGGGCCGGCAATGAGCAGTTCTTC. It is translated as CASSLPSGGAGNEQFF. The chain joins TRBV7-2 to TRBJ2-1; 12 positions match TRBD2. The CDR3 is made up of 16 amino acids. Germline trimming cut 5 bases from V and 6 bases from J; bases unmatched to any gene: 8. Germline V gene lookup returns CDR1 SGHTA and CDR2 FQGNSA.

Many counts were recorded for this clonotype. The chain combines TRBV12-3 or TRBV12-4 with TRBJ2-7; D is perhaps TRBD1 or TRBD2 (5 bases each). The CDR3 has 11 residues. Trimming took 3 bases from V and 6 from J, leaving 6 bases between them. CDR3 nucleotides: TGTGCCAGCAGTTTCGGGACCGAGCAGTACTTC. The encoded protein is CASSFGTEQYF.

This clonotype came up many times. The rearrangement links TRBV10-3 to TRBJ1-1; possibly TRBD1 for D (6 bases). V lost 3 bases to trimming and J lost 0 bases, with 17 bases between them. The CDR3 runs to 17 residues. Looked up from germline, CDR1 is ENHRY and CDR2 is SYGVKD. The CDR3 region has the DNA TGTGCCATCAGTGACTTCGGAATAGGACAGATGAACACTGAAGCTTTCTTT. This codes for CAISDFGIGQMNTEAFF.

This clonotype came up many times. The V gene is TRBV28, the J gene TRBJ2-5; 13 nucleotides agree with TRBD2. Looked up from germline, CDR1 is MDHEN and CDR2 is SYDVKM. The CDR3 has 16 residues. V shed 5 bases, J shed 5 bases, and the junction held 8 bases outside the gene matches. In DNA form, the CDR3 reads TGTGCCAGCAGTCGGACTAGCGGGGGCTGGGGGGAGACCCAGTACTTC. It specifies CASSRTSGGWGETQYF.

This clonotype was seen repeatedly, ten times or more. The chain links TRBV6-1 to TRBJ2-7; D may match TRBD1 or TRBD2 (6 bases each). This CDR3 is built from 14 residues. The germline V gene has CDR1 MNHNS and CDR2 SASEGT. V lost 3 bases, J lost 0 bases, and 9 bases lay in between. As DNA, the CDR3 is TGTGCCAGCAGTGAGCCGGGGGCCTCCTACGAGCAGTACTTC. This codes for CASSEPGASYEQYF.

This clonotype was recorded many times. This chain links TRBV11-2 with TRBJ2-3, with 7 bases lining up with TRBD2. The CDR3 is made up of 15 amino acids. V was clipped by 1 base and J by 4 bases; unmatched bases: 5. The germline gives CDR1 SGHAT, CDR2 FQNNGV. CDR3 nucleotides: TGTGCCAGCAGCTTAGGCGTGCGGGAGTCAGATACGCAGTATTTT. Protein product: CASSLGVRESDTQYF.

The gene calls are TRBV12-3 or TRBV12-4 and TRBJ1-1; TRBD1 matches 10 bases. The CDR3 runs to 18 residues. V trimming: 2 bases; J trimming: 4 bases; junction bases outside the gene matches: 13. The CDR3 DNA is TGTGCCAGCAGTTTAATCAGGACAGGGGGTGCGGGGGGCACTGAAGCTTTCTTT. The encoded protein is CASSLIRTGGAGGTEAFF.

In nucleotides, the CDR3 is TGTGCCAGCAGTTTACGTGGGGCCTATGGCTACACCTTC. It specifies CASSLRGAYGYTF. V is TRBV27 and J is TRBJ1-2, with D tentatively TRBD1 (5 bases). The length of the CDR3 is 13 residues. The V and J ends lost 2 bases and 4 bases respectively, with 8 bases between them. The germline V gene has CDR1 MNHEY and CDR2 SMNVEV (reference sequence).

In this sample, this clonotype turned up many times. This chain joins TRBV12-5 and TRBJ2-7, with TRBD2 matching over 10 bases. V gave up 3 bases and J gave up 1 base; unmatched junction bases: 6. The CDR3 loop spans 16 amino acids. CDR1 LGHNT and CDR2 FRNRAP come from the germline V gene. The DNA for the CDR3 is TGTGCTAGTGGTTTTCCCTTACTAGCGGGATCCTACGAGCAGTACTTC. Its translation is CASGFPLLAGSYEQYF.